The 23 T cell receptor beta chains below were found in one sample sequenced in a study of cytomegalovirus exposure and HLA in healthy donors. In the PCR, 60 Vbeta and 13 Jbeta primers were used. TCRdb's copy holds only in-frame clones and misses some; the assay was immunoSEQ multiplex PCR. The repertoire includes around 200,000 clones, under 85% of them detected once, and 1.6% sits in the top ten. Sequencing was done on a sample of PBMCs. The receptors come from a man aged 50 to 59 in good health and CMV-seronegative.

The chain employs TRBV6-6 and TRBJ1-2, with a tentative D call TRBD1 (5 bases). Germline-derived CDR1 and CDR2 are MNHNY and SVGAGI (reference sequence). The CDR3 extends over 16 amino acids. V lost 6 bases to trimming and J lost 4 bases, with 21 bases between them. This CDR3 is CASRETEGLKVYGYTF. Written as DNA, the CDR3 is TGTGCCAGCAGAGAAACAGAGGGACTAAAAGTCTATGGCTACACCTTC.

J is TRBJ1-4 and V is TRBV28, with 11 positions matching TRBD1. The CDR3 length is 16 residues. V shed 4 bases, J shed 7 bases, and the junction held 8 bases outside the gene matches. Germline assignment: CDR1 MDHEN and CDR2 SYDVKM. CDR3 protein: CASSSPPGQGGEKLFF. The CDR3 DNA reads TGTGCCAGCAGTTCCCCTCCGGGACAGGGGGGTGAAAAACTGTTTTTT.

The rearrangement links TRBV18 to TRBJ2-2, with no clear D. The CDR3 has 15 amino acids. V was shortened by 0 bases and J by 6 bases, with 11 bases between the two germline ends. Looked up from germline, CDR1 is KGHSH and CDR2 is LQKENI. The CDR3 DNA sequence: TGTGCCAGCTCACCACCAAGTGAGGTTGCCGGGGAGCTGTTTTTT. As protein: CASSPPSEVAGELFF.

V usage is TRBV5-3 and J usage is TRBJ2-2; 13 bases match TRBD2. TRBV5-3 is known as an ORF, though its function is uncertain. The CDR3 is 18 residues long. After removal of 2 bases from V and 6 bases from J, the junction contained 10 bases not matched to a gene. The CDR3 protein is CARSLPTSGRPWSGELFF. CDR3 nucleotide sequence: TGTGCCAGAAGCTTACCGACTAGCGGGAGGCCGTGGTCCGGGGAGCTGTTTTTT.

The chain combines TRBV5-1 with TRBJ2-1; 15 positions match TRBD2. Losses at the gene ends were 5 bases for V and 7 bases for J; bases not matched to a gene: 13. The CDR3 spans 18 residues. Germline CDR1 SGHRS, CDR2 YFSETQ. Here the CDR3 DNA reads TGCGCCAGCAGTTTCCAGGGACTAGCGGGAGGAGTTAGGAATGAGCAGTTCTTC. Translating it yields CASSFQGLAGGVRNEQFF.

This sequence joins TRBV28 and TRBJ2-7; TRBD1 agrees at 10 bases. Germline assignment: CDR1 MDHEN and CDR2 SYDVKM. The ends lost 4 bases at V and 4 bases at J; junction bases unmatched: 7. The CDR3 is made up of 15 amino acids. CDR3 sequence: CASSSDPGQGYEQYF. In DNA, the CDR3 is TGTGCCAGCAGTTCGGACCCGGGACAGGGGTACGAGCAGTACTTC.

The chain is built from TRBV14 and TRBJ2-1; D may be TRBD1 (6 bases). The germline V gene has CDR1 SGHDN and CDR2 FVKESK. This CDR3 has 15 residues. Trimming cost V 4 bases and J 9 bases, with 19 bases left between them. The CDR3 loop is CASSRTITGNAEQFF. The CDR3 nucleotides are TGTGCCAGCAGCCGAACAATTACAGGGAACGCTGAGCAGTTCTTC. The full variable domain, rest sourced from reference TRBV14 and TRBJ2-1, is EAGVTQFPSHSVIEKGQTVTLRCDPISGHDNLYWYRRVMGKEIKFLLHFVKESKQDESGMPNNRFLAERTGGTYSTLKVQPAELEDSGVYFCASSRTITGNAEQFFGPGTRLTVL.

The genes are TRBV6-5 and TRBJ2-1; 8 bases agree with TRBD2. The germline V gene encodes CDR1 MNHEY and CDR2 SVGAGI. Unmatched junction bases numbered 2, after V lost 2 bases and J lost 2 bases. The length of the CDR3 is 15 residues. CDR3 in amino acids: CASSYDGRAYNEQFF. The CDR3 DNA is TGTGCCAGCAGTTACGACGGGAGGGCCTACAATGAGCAGTTCTTC.

CDR3 region: CASSFSGGSQETQYF. The CDR3 DNA reads TGTGCCAGCAGCTTTAGCGGGGGTTCCCAAGAGACCCAGTACTTC. The rearrangement uses TRBV7-2 and TRBJ2-5, with 9 bases lining up with TRBD2. Germline lookup yields CDR1 SGHTA and CDR2 FQGNSA. The CDR3 contains 15 residues. Trimming cost V 3 bases and J 1 base; bases outside gene matches: 3.

The chain is built from TRBV11-2 and TRBJ2-1; 8 bases fit TRBD2. Germline CDR1 is SGHAT and CDR2 is FQNNGV. V lost 6 bases and J lost 9; bases outside the gene matches: 13. This CDR3 contains 15 residues. Here the CDR3 reads CASSGQPGTSGEQFF. The CDR3, as DNA: TGTGCCAGCAGTGGACAGCCCGGGACTAGTGGTGAGCAGTTCTTC. The full variable domain, rest sourced from reference TRBV11-2 and TRBJ2-1, is EAGVAQSPRYKIIEKRQSVAFWCNPISGHATLYWYQQILGQGPKLLIQFQNNGVVDDSQLPKDRFSAERLKGVDSTLKIQPAKLEDSAVYLCASSGQPGTSGEQFFGPGTRLTVL.

Points on this clone: Other DNA sequences of this sample code for an identical CDR3. J is TRBJ2-2 and V is TRBV5-1; a possible D gene is TRBD1 (5 bases). Between the trimmed V and J ends, which lost 4 bases and 2 bases, there was a span of 9 bases. The CDR3 length is 14 residues. In germline, CDR1 is SGHRS, CDR2 YFSETQ. The CDR3 nucleotides read TGCGCCAGCAGCCTCGGACAAAACACCGGGGAGCTGTTTTTT. It translates to CASSLGQNTGELFF.

The rearrangement uses TRBV7-6 and TRBJ2-7, with TRBD2 identical over 10 bases. CDR3 length: 17 amino acids. Germline lookup yields CDR1 SGHVS and CDR2 FNYEAQ. V was pared by 0 bases and J by 4 bases, with 9 bases of the junction left unmatched. CDR3 protein: CASSLAASGRLPYEQYF. The CDR3 DNA sequence: TGTGCCAGCAGCTTAGCGGCTAGCGGGAGACTTCCGTACGAGCAGTACTTC.

The gene calls are TRBV7-9 and TRBJ2-7; D may be TRBD2 (6 bases). From germline, CDR1 is SEHNR and CDR2 FQNEAQ (reference sequence). Trimming removed 0 bases at V and 3 bases at J, with 18 bases between. There are 17 residues in the CDR3. The chain's CDR3 is CASSLAPSAGGVYEQYF. The CDR3 region has the DNA TGTGCCAGCAGCTTAGCTCCCTCCGCCGGGGGAGTCTACGAGCAGTACTTC.

The V and J genes are TRBV19 and TRBJ1-4; 8 nucleotides align to TRBD1. The germline gives CDR1 LNHDA, CDR2 SQIVND (reference sequence). This CDR3 has 17 residues. The ends lost 6 bases at V and 2 bases at J; junction bases unmatched: 11. CDR3 nucleotide sequence: TGTGCCAGTAGCTTCACAGGGGGATTGGAGACTAATGAAAAACTGTTTTTT. Encoded protein: CASSFTGGLETNEKLFF.

The chain employs TRBV5-1 and TRBJ2-7; unclear D gene. The CDR3 has 15 amino acids. Germline lookup yields CDR1 SGHRS and CDR2 YFSETQ. The germline V and J ends were trimmed by 4 bases and 0 bases, with 14 bases remaining between them. CDR3 coding DNA: TGCGCCAGCAGCGTTACATCTGAAAGCTCCTACGAGCAGTACTTC. Protein sequence: CASSVTSESSYEQYF.

The V gene is TRBV7-2, the J gene TRBJ2-1; TRBD2 matches 8 bases. The CDR3 has 16 amino acids. V was pared by 3 bases and J by 8 bases, with 12 bases of the junction left unmatched. Germline assignment: CDR1 SGHTA and CDR2 FQGNSA. The CDR3 reads CASSFSGLAKTYEQFF. The CDR3 DNA sequence: TGTGCCAGCAGCTTCTCAGGACTAGCCAAGACATATGAGCAGTTCTTC.

This chain uses TRBV28 with TRBJ2-2, with TRBD2 matching over 11 bases. There are 16 residues in the CDR3. Germline lookup yields CDR1 MDHEN and CDR2 SYDVKM. Trimming removed 6 bases from V and 5 bases from J; junction bases left unmatched: 8. CDR3 in DNA: TGTGCCAGCAGGCCGACTAGCGGGATAGTTACCGGGGAGCTGTTTTTT. This gives the protein CASRPTSGIVTGELFF. The whole variable domain, filled in from reference TRBV28 and TRBJ2-2, reads DVKVTQSSRYLVKRTGEKVFLECVQDMDHENMFWYRQDPGLGLRLIYFSYDVKMKEKGDIPEGYSVSREKKERFSLILESASTNQTSMYLCASRPTSGIVTGELFFGEGSRLTVL.

This clone was detected a few times. V usage is TRBV5-6 and J usage is TRBJ2-5, with D possibly being TRBD1 (5 bases). This CDR3 has 16 amino acids. V lost 1 base, J lost 1 base, and 14 bases lay in between. Germline V lookup: CDR1 SGHDT, CDR2 YYEEEE. CDR3 DNA: TGTGCCAGCAGCTTGTTCTGGGGCCTGGGCCAAGAGACCCAGTACTTC. Translating gives CASSLFWGLGQETQYF.

The chain recombines TRBV15 with TRBJ2-5, with a tentative D call TRBD1 (6 bases). The V and J ends lost 3 bases and 5 bases respectively, with 25 bases between them. This CDR3 spans 18 amino acids. The germline V gene encodes CDR1 LNHNV and CDR2 YYDKDF (reference sequence). CDR3 in amino acids: CATSRQGVNRDLRETQYF. CDR3 DNA: TGTGCCACCAGCAGGCAAGGCGTCAACAGGGATTTGAGGGAGACCCAGTACTTC. Full variable domain (rest looked up from reference TRBV15 and TRBJ2-5): DAMVIQNPRYQVTQFGKPVTLSCSQTLNHNVMYWYQQKSSQAPKLLFHYYDKDFNNEADTPDNFQSRRPNTSFCFLDIRSPGLGDTAMYLCATSRQGVNRDLRETQYFGPGTRLLVL.

The rearrangement links TRBV19 to TRBJ2-7; 7 bases agree with TRBD1. This CDR3 comprises 15 residues. V was pared by 5 bases and J by 2 bases, with 9 bases of the junction left unmatched. Looked up from germline, CDR1 is LNHDA and CDR2 is SQIVND (reference sequence). The CDR3 DNA reads as TGTGCCAGTAGTCGGTCGAGACAGGGCCCCTACGAGCAGTACTTC. Amino acids: CASSRSRQGPYEQYF.

There are a few counts of this clone. J is TRBJ1-4 and V is TRBV4-2, with 7 nucleotides matching TRBD1. V lost 5 bases, J lost 8 bases, and 11 bases stayed unmatched. The CDR3 contains 15 residues. Germline CDR1 is LGHNA and CDR2 is YNFKEQ. The DNA of the CDR3 is TGTGCCAGCAGCTTCACCGGGACAGTCGCCGAAAAACTGTTTTTT. Translating gives CASSFTGTVAEKLFF.

In its sample, this clone was seen once. The chain uses TRBV4-3 and TRBJ2-1; 12 nucleotides align to TRBD2. CDR3 length equals 18 residues. Losses at the gene ends were 0 bases for V and 7 bases for J; bases not matched to a gene: 10. The germline CDR1 and CDR2 sequences are LGHNA and YSLEER. The CDR3 DNA follows: TGCGCCAGCAGCCAAGATCAGCTAGCGGGGGGGCCCTGGAATGAGCAGTTCTTC. It codes for CASSQDQLAGGPWNEQFF.

CDR3 loop: CASSQSGSANEQFF. In DNA form, the CDR3 reads TGCGCCAGCAGTCAATCGGGTAGCGCCAATGAGCAGTTCTTC. The chain recombines TRBV23-1 with TRBJ2-1; the D gene is possibly TRBD2 (5 bases). TRBV23-1 is annotated as an ORF whose role is uncertain. The V and J ends lost 0 bases and 6 bases respectively, with 9 bases between them. The CDR3 totals 14 residues.